This T cell receptor beta chain was documented in a study of cytomegalovirus exposure and HLA in healthy donors (TCRdb year 2017). Notes on the research overall: According to an earlier analysis of a few hundred of the donors, roughly 180 million T cells yielded roughly 110 million unique TCR beta sequences and around 280 Gb of sequence data. Donor age, sex, ethnicity and CMV serostatus were collected together with the repertoire data. Every discovery cohort repertoire had been produced on one sequencing platform. To study patterns of TCR occurrence, a later analysis re-analyzed previously published TCR beta repertoires from around 670 donors and added high-resolution HLA genotyping. A separate validation cohort of approximately 120 different subjects was used in addition to the 666-subject first cohort. Among the roughly 400 genotyped donors, around 79% belonged to the genetic ancestry cluster associated with self-reported Caucasian donors. A later genetic analysis used genome-wide SNP genotypes for about three fifths of the roughly 700 donors, treating that subset as a discovery cohort. Among about 410 genotyped donors of the cohort, an average of roughly 230,000 unique TCR beta nucleotide sequences was sequenced per donor, of which about 19% were non-productive. An earlier analysis of several hundred of the donors applied high-throughput TCR beta sequencing to assess whether each TCR beta V gene segment acted as functional or pseudogenic. Both class I and class II loci were covered by HLA typing, at four-digit resolution. The study aimed to test whether cataloging public T cell receptors could reveal signatures of past pathogen exposure. An early release that covered about 600 HLA-typed donors contained about 300 gigabases of sequencing data and around 85 million unique TCR sequences. The study combined high-throughput TCR immunosequencing, statistical association of individual TCRs with disease status, and machine learning to predict cytomegalovirus infection status. Typing coverage varied by locus: roughly 620-640 donors for A, B, C, DRB1 and DQB1; roughly 510 for DQA1; around 610 for DPA1; around 490 for DPB1. The study used immunosequencing to profile the T cell repertoires of approximately 690 subjects and linked those repertoires to cytomegalovirus serostatus. The later analysis used no new phenotypic data to find candidate immune exposures, relying instead on TCR beta sequences and their occurrence across donors. Because of strong linkage in the cohort, roughly 5 DR-DQ haplotypes were treated as single units for association and clustering.

Receptor amplification or capture employed the immunoSEQ multiplex PCR assay. A mixture of 60 forward primers for TCR Vbeta segments and 13 reverse primers for TCR Jbeta segments was used in the multiplex PCR. Amplification of the CDR3 region of rearranged TCR beta genes was performed with a multiplex PCR assay on genomic DNA. On the Illumina HiSeq System, the amplified TCR beta libraries were sequenced as 87-base-pair reads. The study's processing was this. A later analysis tallied tens of millions of unique TCR beta chains across the approximately 670 repertoires, and about 10 million of those chains were shared by two or more donors. To remove PCR and sequencing errors, raw reads were error-corrected and collapsed into unique sequences using a nearest-neighbor algorithm that merged closely related sequences. CDR3 sequences were aligned to IMGT reference sequences to assign V, D and J gene segments. For a sequence to be retained, at least a six-nucleotide match to both a V gene segment and a J gene segment was required. Rearrangements were called productive when the CDR3 lacked stop codons and stayed in frame with V and J; all others were non-productive. Following IMGT convention, CDR3 was defined as the stretch from the second conserved V-encoded cysteine to the conserved J-encoded phenylalanine. The earlier analysis of some 550 of the donors excluded any sequence lacking an unambiguous match to a single V gene segment. An earlier analysis of some 500 of the donors classified V segments as functional when productive rearrangements were above 56.7% and as segregating when the standard deviation between donors was above 5%. A statistical classification framework was built to diagnose cytomegalovirus status from the catalog of TCR beta chain sequences. In a later analysis, TCR nucleotide sequences were compared against IMGT/GENE-DB human TR gene sequences so that V and J genes could be assigned. In a later analysis, CDR3 sequences and most-parsimonious VDJ recombination scenarios were assigned using the TCRdist pipeline. A later analysis defined each TCR beta chain by its CDR3 amino acid sequence plus V-gene family, and excluded reads lacking a unique V-gene family. In a later analysis, 550 to 650 highly shared, low-generation-probability nucleotide sequences were removed to address suspected cross-contamination and a sequencing artifact. A later analysis calculated a clonal expansion index for each public chain from normalized within-repertoire ranks of inferred template counts. In a later analysis, generation probabilities were computed with a VDJ recombination model fitted to out-of-frame rearrangements, and the resulting probabilities were checked against IGoR. In a later analysis, hypergeometric tests were used to score TCR-TCR, TCR-HLA and TCR-CMV co-occurrence, with a repertoire-size bias correction applied to TCR pairs. False discovery rates were estimated in a later analysis by permuting HLA or CMV assignments 20 times. In a later analysis, co-occurring TCRs were grouped using DBSCAN, with TCRdist sequence similarity added in when clustering inside HLA-allele-positive subsets. Co-occurrence clustering excluded repertoires with fewer than 30,000 or more than 120,000 public chains, plus five with anomalous nucleotide sharing. The table was pulled from immuneACCESS by TCRdb, which kept in-frame rearrangements only. Such tables lose some clones; where checked, under half of the loss comes from unresolved V genes, and the rest has no known cause. V, J and clone size are taken as reported in that table, and D and trimming were inferred from the DNA itself. The table for this sample lists approximately 180,000 clones; around 90% of them were counted only once. The ten largest make up approximately 2% of the sample.

The full study reports these points: Broadly in line with IMGT annotations, most TCR beta V segments showed up in productive rearrangements about 87% or about 30% of the time in an earlier analysis of 587 of the donors. In a later genetic analysis, fewer N-insertions in productive TCRs were reported among donors in an Asian-associated ancestry cluster than the 666-donor mean. In both the original and validation cohorts, the classifier was reported to diagnose cytomegalovirus status with high specificity and sensitivity. Roughly uniform sequencing depth across donors was assumed in presence/absence analyses, although this assumption may not hold. In this cohort, only TCR beta chains were sequenced, and detectable features were limited by the absence of alpha or paired-chain data. In a later analysis, HLA-associated TCR beta chains were found to be more clonally expanded and to have lower generation probabilities than equally common non-associated chains. V-gene and J-gene trimming of TCR beta chains was associated with a missense DCLRE1C variant in a later genetic analysis, and the association was replicated in an independent cohort. Three of the identified cytomegalovirus-associated TCR beta chains were confirmed in vitro to be specific for cytomegalovirus antigens. Linkage disequilibrium might explain the correlated functional status among segregating V segments, but an unknown experimental factor could not be ruled out. According to a later analysis, parvovirus B19, influenza, CMV and Epstein-Barr virus appeared linked to several top co-occurrence clusters. When HLA alleles, especially DR and DQ, strongly co-occurred, attributing TCR associations to individual alleles was difficult. While some public TCRs were present in many individuals, most TCR sequences turned up only very rarely across donors. A further reported finding was that TCR beta sequences accurately predicted the HLA-A and HLA-B alleles for most subjects in the first cohort. A later analysis associated 16,951 TCR beta sequences with specific HLA alleles at a false discovery rate of 0.05. Because counts were too low, fewer than 20 rarely observed V segments, including chromosome 9 orphons, were excluded from the earlier analysis of around 590 of the donors. It was suggested by the authors that the approach could potentially be generalized to other disease states and immunological phenotypes. CMV serostatus was the only immune exposure information available for the cohort. A group of highly shared sequence variants was considered likely to be a technical artifact of the sequencing pipeline. Because HLA typing was unavailable for some donors at each locus, only the typed subset was used in association tests. According to a later analysis, TCR association rates differed among HLA loci, with DRB1 alleles showing the most associated TCRs and HLA-C alleles showing the fewest. The study gave a list of under 200 TCR beta chains associated with cytomegalovirus. Most CMV-associated TCR beta chains appeared to be HLA-restricted in a later analysis, and the HLA associations seemed to be driven largely by CMV exposure.

About this clone itself: No cognate antigen has been identified for it. No much larger clone exists at a distance of one base, and base qualities are not known.

The cohort consisted of some 730 healthy bone marrow donors. Cohort members were all nominally healthy when sampled, although unrecorded immune exposures were likely present. The donor was CMV seronegative and belonged to the group of 380 or so seronegative cohort members. Each donor provided a peripheral blood sample, and peripheral blood mononuclear cells were used for TCR beta sequencing. The Qiagen DNeasy Blood Extraction Kit was used to extract genomic DNA from the blood cell samples. Material for sequencing was PBMCs. This TCR came from a woman between 18 and 30 years old in good health and CMV-seronegative.

The base sequence is TGCGCCAGCAGCTTGAACAGGGAAGGCGAGCAGTACTTC. Protein translation: CASSLNREGEQYF. The chain links TRBV5-1 with TRBJ2-7; TRBD1 is possibly the D segment (6 matching bases). The germline V gene gives CDR1 as SGHRS and CDR2 as YFSETQ. Cut back by 1 base and 6 bases, the V and J ends lie 11 bases apart. Taken from cysteine to phenylalanine, the CDR3 has 13 residues. Only CDR3 DNA remains: 39 bases, in frame from the first base.